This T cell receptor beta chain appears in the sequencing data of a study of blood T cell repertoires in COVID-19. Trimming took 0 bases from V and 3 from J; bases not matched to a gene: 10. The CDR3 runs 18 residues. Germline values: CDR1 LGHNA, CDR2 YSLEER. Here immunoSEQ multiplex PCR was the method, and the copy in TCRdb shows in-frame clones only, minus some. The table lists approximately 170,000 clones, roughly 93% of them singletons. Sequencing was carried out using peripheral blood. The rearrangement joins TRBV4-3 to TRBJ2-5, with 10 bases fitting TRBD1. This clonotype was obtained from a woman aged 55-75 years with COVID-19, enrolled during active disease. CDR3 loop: CASSQENGTGDLKETQYF. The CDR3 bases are TGCGCCAGCAGCCAAGAGAATGGGACAGGGGACCTTAAAGAGACCCAGTACTTC.